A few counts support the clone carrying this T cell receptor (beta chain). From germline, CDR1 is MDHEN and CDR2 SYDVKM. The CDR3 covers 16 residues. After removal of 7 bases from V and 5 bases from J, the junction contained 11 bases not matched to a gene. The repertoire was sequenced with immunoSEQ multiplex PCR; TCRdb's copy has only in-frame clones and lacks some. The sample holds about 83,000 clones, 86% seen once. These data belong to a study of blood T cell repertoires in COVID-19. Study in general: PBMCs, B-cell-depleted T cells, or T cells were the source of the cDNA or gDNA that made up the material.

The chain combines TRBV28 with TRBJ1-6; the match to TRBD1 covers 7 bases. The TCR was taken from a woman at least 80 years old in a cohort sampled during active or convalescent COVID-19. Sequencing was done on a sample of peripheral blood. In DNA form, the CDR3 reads TGTGCCAGCATCCTCGGCTCGGGACAGAATAATTCACCCCTCCACTTT. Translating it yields CASILGSGQNNSPLHF.